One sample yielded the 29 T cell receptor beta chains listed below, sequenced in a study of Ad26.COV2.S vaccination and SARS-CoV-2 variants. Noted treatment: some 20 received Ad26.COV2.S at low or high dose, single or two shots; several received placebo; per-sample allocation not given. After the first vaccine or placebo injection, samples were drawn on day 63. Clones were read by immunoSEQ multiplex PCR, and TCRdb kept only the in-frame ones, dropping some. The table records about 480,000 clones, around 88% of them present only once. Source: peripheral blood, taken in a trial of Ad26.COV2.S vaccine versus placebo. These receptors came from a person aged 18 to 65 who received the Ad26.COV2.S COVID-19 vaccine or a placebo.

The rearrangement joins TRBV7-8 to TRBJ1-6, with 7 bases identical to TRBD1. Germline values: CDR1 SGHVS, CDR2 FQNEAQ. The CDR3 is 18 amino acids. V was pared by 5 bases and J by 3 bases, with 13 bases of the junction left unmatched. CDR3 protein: CASSDPPGQRFYNSPLHF. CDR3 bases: TGTGCCAGCAGCGACCCCCCGGGACAGAGGTTCTATAATTCACCCCTCCACTTT.

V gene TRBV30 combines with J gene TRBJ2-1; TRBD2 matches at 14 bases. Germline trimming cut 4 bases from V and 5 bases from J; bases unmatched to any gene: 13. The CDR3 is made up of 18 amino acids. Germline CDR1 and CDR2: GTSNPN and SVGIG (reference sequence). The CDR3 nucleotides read TGTGCCTGGATCCCCGGGACTAGCGGGAGAAGACGGGACAATGAGCAGTTCTTC. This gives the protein CAWIPGTSGRRRDNEQFF.

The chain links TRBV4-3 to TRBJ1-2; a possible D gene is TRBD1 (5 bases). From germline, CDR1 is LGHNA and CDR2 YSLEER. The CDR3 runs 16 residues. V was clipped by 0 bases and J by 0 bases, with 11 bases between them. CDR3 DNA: TGCGCCAGCAGCCAAGAGTCAGGGATGGCTAACTATGGCTACACCTTC. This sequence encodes CASSQESGMANYGYTF.

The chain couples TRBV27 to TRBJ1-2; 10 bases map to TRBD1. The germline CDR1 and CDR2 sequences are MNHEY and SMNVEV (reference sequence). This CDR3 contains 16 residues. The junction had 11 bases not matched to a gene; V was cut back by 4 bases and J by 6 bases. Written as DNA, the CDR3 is TGTGCCAGCAGTTACACCAGGACAGGGGGTTTGGATGGCTACACCTTC. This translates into CASSYTRTGGLDGYTF.

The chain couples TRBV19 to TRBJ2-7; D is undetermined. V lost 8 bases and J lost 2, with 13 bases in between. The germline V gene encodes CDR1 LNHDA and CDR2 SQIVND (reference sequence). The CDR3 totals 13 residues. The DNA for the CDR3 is TGTGCCAGTTCACGAAGGGTAGCCTACGAGCAGTACTTC. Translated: CASSRRVAYEQYF. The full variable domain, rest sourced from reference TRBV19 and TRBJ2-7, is DGGITQSPKYLFRKEGQNVTLSCEQNLNHDAMYWYRQDPGQGLRLIYYSQIVNDFQKGDIAEGYSVSREKKESFPLTVTSAQKNPTAFYLCASSRRVAYEQYFGPGTRLTVT.

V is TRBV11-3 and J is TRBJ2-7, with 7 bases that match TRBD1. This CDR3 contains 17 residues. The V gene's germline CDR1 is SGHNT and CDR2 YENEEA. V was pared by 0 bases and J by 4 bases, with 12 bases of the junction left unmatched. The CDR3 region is CASSLEGTGADIYEQYF. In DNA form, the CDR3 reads TGTGCCAGCAGCTTAGAGGGCACAGGGGCGGACATATACGAGCAGTACTTC. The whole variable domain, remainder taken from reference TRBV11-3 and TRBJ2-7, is EAGVVQSPRYKIIEKKQPVAFWCNPISGHNTLYWYLQNLGQGPELLIRYENEEAVDDSQLPKDRFSAERLKGVDSTLKIQPAELGDSAVYLCASSLEGTGADIYEQYFGPGTRLTVT.

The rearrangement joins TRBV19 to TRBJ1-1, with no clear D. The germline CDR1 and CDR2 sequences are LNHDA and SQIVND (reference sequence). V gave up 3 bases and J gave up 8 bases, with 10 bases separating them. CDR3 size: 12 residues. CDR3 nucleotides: TGTGCCAGTAGTATCCAACGGGGAGAAGCTTTCTTT. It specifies CASSIQRGEAFF.

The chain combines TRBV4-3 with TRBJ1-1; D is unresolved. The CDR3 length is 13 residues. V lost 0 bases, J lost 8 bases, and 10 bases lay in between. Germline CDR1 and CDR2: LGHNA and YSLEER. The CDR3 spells CASSQDMRREAFF. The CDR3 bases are TGCGCCAGCAGCCAAGATATGAGGAGGGAAGCTTTCTTT.

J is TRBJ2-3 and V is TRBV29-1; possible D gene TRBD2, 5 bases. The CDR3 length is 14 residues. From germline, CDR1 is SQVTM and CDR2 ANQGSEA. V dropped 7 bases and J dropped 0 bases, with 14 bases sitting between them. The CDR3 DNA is TGCAGCGCAACGGACCCGGGGAGCACAGATACGCAGTATTTT. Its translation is CSATDPGSTDTQYF.

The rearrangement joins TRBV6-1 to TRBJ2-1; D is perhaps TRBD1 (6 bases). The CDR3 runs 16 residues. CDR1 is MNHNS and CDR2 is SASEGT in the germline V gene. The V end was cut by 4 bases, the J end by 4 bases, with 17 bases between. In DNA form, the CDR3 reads TGTGCCAGCAGTGCTGGGACCGGGACAAATTACAATGAGCAGTTCTTC. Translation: CASSAGTGTNYNEQFF.

The CDR3 coding sequence is TGTGCCACCAGTGGCCTAGCGGGAGGGCCATTGAGCACCGGGGAGCTGTTTTTT. It codes for CATSGLAGGPLSTGELFF. V gene TRBV24-1 combines with J gene TRBJ2-2; 12 nucleotides align to TRBD2. Germline V gene sequence: CDR1 KGHDR, CDR2 SFDVKD. The CDR3 contains 18 residues. J was trimmed by 4 bases and V by 5 bases; bases with no gene match: 10.

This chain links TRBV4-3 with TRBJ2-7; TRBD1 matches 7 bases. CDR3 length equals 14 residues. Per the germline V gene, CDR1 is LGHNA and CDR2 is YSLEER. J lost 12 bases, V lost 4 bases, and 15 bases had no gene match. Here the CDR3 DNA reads TGCGCCAGCAGCCTTGTTCCGGAGACAGGGAGTGTGTACTTC. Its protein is CASSLVPETGSVYF.

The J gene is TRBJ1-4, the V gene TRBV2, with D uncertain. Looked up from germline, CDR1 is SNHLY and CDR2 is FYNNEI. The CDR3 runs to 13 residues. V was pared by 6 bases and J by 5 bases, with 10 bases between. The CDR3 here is CASSLRLNEKLFF. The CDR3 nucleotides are TGTGCCAGCAGCCTACGACTAAATGAAAAACTGTTTTTT.

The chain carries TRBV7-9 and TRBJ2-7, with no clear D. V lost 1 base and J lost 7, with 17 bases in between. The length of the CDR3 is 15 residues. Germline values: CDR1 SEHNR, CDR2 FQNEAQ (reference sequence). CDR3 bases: TGTGCCAGCAGCTTAGGAATAAGCGCCCCTACGGAGCAGTACTTC. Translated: CASSLGISAPTEQYF.

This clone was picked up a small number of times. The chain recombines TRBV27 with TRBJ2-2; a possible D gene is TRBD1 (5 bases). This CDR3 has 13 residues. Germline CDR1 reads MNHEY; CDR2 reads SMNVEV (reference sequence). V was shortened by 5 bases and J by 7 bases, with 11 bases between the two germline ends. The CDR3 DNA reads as TGTGCCAGCAGTCCAACAGGTATCGGGGAGCTGTTTTTT. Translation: CASSPTGIGELFF.

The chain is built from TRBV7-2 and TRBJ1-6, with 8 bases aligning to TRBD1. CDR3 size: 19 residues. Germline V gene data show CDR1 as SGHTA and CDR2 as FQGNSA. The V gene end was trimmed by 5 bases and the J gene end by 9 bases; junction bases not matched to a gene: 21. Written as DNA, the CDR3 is TGTGCCAGCAGCCCCCTTTCCGTGGCCTCGACAGGGGCGATTTCACCCCTCCACTTT. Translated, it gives CASSPLSVASTGAISPLHF.

The CDR3 nucleotides read TGTGCCAGCAGCCCCCGCCGGTACGAGCAGTACTTC. This codes for CASSPRRYEQYF. The chain couples TRBV7-8 to TRBJ2-7; unclear D gene. The V gene lost 5 bases and the J gene lost 4 bases, with 9 bases spanning the gap. The CDR3 extends over 12 amino acids. Germline V lookup: CDR1 SGHVS, CDR2 FQNEAQ.

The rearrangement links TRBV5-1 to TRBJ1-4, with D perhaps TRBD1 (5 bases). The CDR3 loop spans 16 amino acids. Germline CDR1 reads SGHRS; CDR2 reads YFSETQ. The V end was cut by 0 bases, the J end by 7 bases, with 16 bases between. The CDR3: CASSLEGAGWGEKLFF. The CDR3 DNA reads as TGCGCCAGCAGCTTGGAAGGGGCGGGGTGGGGTGAAAAACTGTTTTTT.

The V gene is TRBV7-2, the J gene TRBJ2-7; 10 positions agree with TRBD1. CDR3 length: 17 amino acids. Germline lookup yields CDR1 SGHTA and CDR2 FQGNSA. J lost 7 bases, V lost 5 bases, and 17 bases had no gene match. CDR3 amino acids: CASSVWDRGFFAMEQYF. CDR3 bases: TGTGCCAGCAGCGTTTGGGACAGGGGATTTTTCGCAATGGAGCAGTACTTC.

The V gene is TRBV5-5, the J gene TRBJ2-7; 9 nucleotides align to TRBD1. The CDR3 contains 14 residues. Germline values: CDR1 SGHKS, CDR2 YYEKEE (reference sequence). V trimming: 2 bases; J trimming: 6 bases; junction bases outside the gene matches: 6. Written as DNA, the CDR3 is TGTGCCAGCAGCTTCGGACAGGGGAGGTTCGAGCAGTACTTC. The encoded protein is CASSFGQGRFEQYF. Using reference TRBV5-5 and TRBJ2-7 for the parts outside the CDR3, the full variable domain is DAGVTQSPTHLIKTRGQQVTLRCSPISGHKSVSWYQQVLGQGPQFIFQYYEKEERGRGNFPDRFSARQFPNYSSELNVNALLLGDSALYLCASSFGQGRFEQYFGPGTRLTVT.

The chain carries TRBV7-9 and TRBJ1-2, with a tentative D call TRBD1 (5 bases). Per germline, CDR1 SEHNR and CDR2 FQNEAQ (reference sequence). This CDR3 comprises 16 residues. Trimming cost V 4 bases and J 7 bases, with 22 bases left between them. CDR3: CASSSPPGTPGGGYTF. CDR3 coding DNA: TGTGCCAGCAGCTCCCCCCCGGGGACCCCTGGAGGTGGCTACACCTTC.

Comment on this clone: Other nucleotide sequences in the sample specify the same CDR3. The CDR3 bases are TGTGCCAGCAGTTTAGCGGAGACCCAGTACTTC. Translating it yields CASSLAETQYF. This chain connects TRBV12-3 or TRBV12-4 to TRBJ2-5; no clear D gene. This CDR3 has 11 residues. With 0 bases removed from V and 5 bases from J, the gap between germline ends came to 1 base.

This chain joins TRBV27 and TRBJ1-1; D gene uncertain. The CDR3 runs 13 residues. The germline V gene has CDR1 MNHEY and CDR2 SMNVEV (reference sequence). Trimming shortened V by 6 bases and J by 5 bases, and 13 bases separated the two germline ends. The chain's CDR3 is CASSPVRVTEAFF. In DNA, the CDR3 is TGTGCCAGCAGCCCCGTGCGGGTGACTGAAGCTTTCTTT.

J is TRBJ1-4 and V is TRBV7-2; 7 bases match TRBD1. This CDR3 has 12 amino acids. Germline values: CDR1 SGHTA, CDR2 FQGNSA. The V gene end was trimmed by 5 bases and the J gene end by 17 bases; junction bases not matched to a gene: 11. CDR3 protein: CASSVRQGPDFF. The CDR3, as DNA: TGTGCCAGCAGCGTGCGACAGGGACCTGACTTTTTT.

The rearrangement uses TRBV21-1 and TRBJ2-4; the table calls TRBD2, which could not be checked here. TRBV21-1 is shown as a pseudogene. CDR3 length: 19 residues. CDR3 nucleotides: TGTGCCAGCAGCATGGCAATTAGCGGGAGAAGCCTAGCCAAAAACATTCAGTACTTC. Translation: CASSMAISGRSLAKNIQYF.

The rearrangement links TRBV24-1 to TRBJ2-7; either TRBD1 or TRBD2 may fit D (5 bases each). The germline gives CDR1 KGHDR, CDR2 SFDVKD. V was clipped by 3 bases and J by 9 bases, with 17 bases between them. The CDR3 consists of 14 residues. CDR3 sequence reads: CATSDPPEDIGQYF. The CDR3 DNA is TGTGCCACCAGTGATCCGCCGGAGGACATCGGGCAGTACTTC.

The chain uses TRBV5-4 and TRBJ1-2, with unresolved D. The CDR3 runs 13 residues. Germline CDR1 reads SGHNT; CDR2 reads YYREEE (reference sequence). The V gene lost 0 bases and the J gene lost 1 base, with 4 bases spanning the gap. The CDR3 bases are TGTGCCAGCAGCTTGGACAGTAACTATGGCTACACCTTC. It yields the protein CASSLDSNYGYTF.

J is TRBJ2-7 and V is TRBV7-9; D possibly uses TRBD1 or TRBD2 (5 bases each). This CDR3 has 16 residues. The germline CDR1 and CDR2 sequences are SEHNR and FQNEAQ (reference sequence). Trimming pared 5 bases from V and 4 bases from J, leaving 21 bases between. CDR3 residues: CASSRQPRAEGYEQYF. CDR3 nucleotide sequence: TGTGCCAGCAGCCGACAGCCTCGGGCCGAGGGGTACGAGCAGTACTTC.

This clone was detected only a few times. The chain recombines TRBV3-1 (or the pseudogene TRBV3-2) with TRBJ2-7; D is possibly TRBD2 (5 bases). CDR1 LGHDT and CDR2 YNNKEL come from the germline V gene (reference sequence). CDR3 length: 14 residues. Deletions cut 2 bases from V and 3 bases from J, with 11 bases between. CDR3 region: CASSQIGVGYEQYF. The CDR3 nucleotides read TGTGCCAGCAGCCAAATCGGGGTAGGCTACGAGCAGTACTTC.